This T cell receptor beta chain emerged from a study of monozygotic twins with inflammatory bowel disease. Reanalyzing the 5' RACE reads, TCRdb keeps one entry per CDR3 protein, without DNA. This specimen shows around 190,000 distinct CDR3 sequences; the ten leading clones hold 1.6%. This CDR3 has 13 amino acids. The germline V gene has CDR1 MDHEN and CDR2 SYDVKM. The sample taken for sequencing was blood. This receptor was taken from a human donor with ulcerative colitis or Crohn's disease, or a healthy co-twin of an affected twin (not recorded which). The gene calls are TRBV28 and TRBJ1-1. CDR3 residues: CASSSGTYRGAFF.